The sequence of this TCR beta chain was determined in a study of Ad26.COV2.S vaccination and SARS-CoV-2 variants (dated by TCRdb to the early 2020s). Regarding the study in general: Donors in the vaccine arm were drawn from COV1001, a phase I-IIa trial of Ad26.COV2.S in healthy adults that was multicentre, randomized, double-blind and placebo-controlled. TCRbeta repertoire sequencing was used to assess the specificity and breadth of SARS-CoV-2-reactive T cell receptors after Ad26.COV2.S vaccination. Investigators remained blinded to trial group allocation during experiments and outcome assessment. Ad26.COV2.S was administered intramuscularly at a dose of 5x10^10 or 1x10^11 viral particles, either as one shot or as two shots given 56 days apart. The TCR-sequenced set comprised around 30 samples: some 20 Ad26.COV2.S vaccine recipients, 5 placebo recipients and 8 SARS-CoV-2 convalescent individuals. Participants in the trial were split at random into five groups of five each, receiving low-dose or high-dose Ad26.COV2.S once or twice, or else placebo on both occasions. Study-wide findings and limitations: The study lacked the statistical power to compare responses across vaccine doses or regimens. Vaccine and placebo recipients had similar non-spike TCR breadth, a finding consistent with the vaccine containing only spike. After vaccination, substantial breadth of spike-specific CD8+ and CD4+ T cell responses was reported. According to the authors, total T cell responses may have been underestimated by the TCR breadth and depth analyses. Compared with placebo recipients, Ad26.COV2.S recipients showed higher spike-specific TCR breadth (P = 0.0014).

For this clone: No antigen is known for it. No per-base quality is available; no much larger clone lies one base away.

TCRbeta CDR3 regions were sequenced with the immunoSEQ Assay. After extraction, genomic DNA underwent amplification by bias-controlled multiplex PCR, followed by high-throughput sequencing. The authors processed their data as follows. To quantify the absolute abundance of each unique TCRbeta CDR3 region, sequences were collapsed and filtered. T cell fraction was estimated by normalizing TCRbeta template counts to usable DNA, which was measured by amplifying reference genes present in all nucleated cells. Repertoire TCRs were annotated as SARS-CoV-2-specific when V gene, CDR3 amino acid sequence and J gene were exactly matched to a known reactive TCR set. The reference SARS-CoV-2 TCR set was derived from MIRA and filtered for enrichment in COVID-19-positive ImmuneCODE repertoires, a step that removed public or cross-reactive TCRs. Using the MIRA antigens, annotated TCRs were further analysed by specific ORF or by position within an ORF. Depth was the summed frequency of annotated unique rearrangements, while breadth was defined as annotated unique rearrangements over total unique productive rearrangements. Two-sided Wilcoxon rank-sum tests were used to compare TCR breadth between groups. In its TCRdb copy, this immuneACCESS table keeps in-frame sequences only and misses some clones. Where compared with another copy, unresolved V genes explain less than half of these, and the others have no known cause. That table furnishes V, J and clone size, whereas the DNA furnished D and trimming. This sample lists roughly 350,000 clones; 88% were detected once. Of the sample, approximately 5.9% falls within the top ten clones.

Taken with the paper, the label for treatment or condition translates to: some 20 received Ad26.COV2.S at low or high dose, single or two shots; about five received placebo; per-sample allocation not given. Repertoires of vaccine and placebo recipients were sequenced from samples taken on day 63 after the first injection. In Cohort 1b, 25 to 30 adults aged 18-55 years were enrolled at a single site in Boston, USA, between 29 July and 7 August 2020. Ad26.COV2.S consisted of a replication-incompetent adenovirus type 26 vector by which a prefusion-stabilized SARS-CoV-2 spike protein from the original Wuhan strain was expressed. Taken from the germline V gene (reference sequence), the CDR1 and CDR2 loops are MNHNY and SVGAGI. V lost 5 bases and J lost 8 bases; the stretch between them is 13 bases long. Counted from cysteine to phenylalanine, this CDR3 has 13 amino acids. Kept here is only the CDR3 DNA, which spans 39 bases and is read in frame from base 1.

The TCR was taken from a person between 18 and 65 years old who received the Ad26.COV2.S COVID-19 vaccine or a placebo. The chain is assembled from TRBV6-6 and TRBJ2-1; TRBD2 is possibly the D segment (5 matching bases). The sample consisted of peripheral blood, taken in a trial of Ad26.COV2.S vaccine versus placebo. The CDR3 protein sequence reads: CASSAWPGDEQFF. The DNA sequence reads TGTGCCAGCAGTGCCTGGCCCGGGGATGAGCAGTTCTTC.